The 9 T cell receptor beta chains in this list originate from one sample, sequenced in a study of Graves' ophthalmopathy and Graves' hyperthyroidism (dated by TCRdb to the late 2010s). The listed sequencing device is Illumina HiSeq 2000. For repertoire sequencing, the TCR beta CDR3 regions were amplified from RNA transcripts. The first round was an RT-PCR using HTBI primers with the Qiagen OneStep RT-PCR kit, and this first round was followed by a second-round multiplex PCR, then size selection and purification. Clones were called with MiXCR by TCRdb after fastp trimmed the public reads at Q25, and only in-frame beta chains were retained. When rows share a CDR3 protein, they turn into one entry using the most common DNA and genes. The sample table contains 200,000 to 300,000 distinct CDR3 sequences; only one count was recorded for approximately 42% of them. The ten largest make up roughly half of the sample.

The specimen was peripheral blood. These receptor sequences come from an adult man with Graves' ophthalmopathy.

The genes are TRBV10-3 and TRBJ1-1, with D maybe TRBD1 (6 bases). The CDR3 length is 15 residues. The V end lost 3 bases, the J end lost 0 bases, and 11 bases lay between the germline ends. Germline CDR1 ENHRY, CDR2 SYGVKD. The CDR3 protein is CAISEDRRLNTEAFF. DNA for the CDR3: TGTGCCATCAGTGAAGACAGGCGACTGAACACTGAAGCTTTCTTT.

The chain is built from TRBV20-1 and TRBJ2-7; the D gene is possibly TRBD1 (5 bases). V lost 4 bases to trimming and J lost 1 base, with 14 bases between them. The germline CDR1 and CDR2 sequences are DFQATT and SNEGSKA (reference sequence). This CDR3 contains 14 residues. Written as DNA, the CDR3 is TGCAGTGCTACACCGACAGCTTTATCCTACGAGCAGTACTTC. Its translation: CSATPTALSYEQYF.

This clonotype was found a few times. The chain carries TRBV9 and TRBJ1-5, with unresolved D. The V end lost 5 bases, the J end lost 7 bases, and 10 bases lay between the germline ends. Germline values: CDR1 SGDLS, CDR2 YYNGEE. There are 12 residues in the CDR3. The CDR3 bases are TGTGCCAGCAGTCAAGTCGAACAGCCCCAGCATTTT. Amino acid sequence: CASSQVEQPQHF. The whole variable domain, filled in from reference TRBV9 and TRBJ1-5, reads DSGVTQTPKHLITATGQRVTLRCSPRSGDLSVYWYQQSLDQGLQFLIQYYNGEERAKGNILERFSAQQFPDLHSELNLSSLELGDSALYFCASSQVEQPQHFGDGTRLSIL.

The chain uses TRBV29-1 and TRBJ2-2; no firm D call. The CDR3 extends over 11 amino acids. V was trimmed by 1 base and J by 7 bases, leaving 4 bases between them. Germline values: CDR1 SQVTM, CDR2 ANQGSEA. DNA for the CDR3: TGCAGCGTTGAAGTACTCGGGGAGCTGTTTTTT. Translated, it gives CSVEVLGELFF.

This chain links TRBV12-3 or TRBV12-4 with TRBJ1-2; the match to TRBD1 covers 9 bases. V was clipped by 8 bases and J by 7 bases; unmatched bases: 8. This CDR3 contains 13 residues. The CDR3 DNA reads TGTGCCAGCGGGGAACAGGGGGCCTTTGGCTACACCTTC. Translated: CASGEQGAFGYTF.

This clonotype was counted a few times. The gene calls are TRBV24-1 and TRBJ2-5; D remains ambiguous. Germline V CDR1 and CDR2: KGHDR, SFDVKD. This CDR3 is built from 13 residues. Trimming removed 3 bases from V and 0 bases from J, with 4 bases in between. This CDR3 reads CATSDNNQETQYF. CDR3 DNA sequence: TGTGCCACCAGTGATAACAACCAAGAGACCCAGTACTTC.

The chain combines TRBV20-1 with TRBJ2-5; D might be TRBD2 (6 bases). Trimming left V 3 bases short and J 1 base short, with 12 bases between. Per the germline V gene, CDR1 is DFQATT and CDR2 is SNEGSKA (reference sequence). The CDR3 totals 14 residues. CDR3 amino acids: CSASFEAGQETQYF. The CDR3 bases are TGCAGTGCTAGTTTTGAAGCGGGCCAAGAGACCCAGTACTTC.

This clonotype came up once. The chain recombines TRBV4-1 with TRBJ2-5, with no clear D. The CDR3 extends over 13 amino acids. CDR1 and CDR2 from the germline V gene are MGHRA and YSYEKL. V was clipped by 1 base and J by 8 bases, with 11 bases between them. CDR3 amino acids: CASSQGVTSTQYF. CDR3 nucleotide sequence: TGCGCCAGCAGCCAAGGTGTCACATCAACCCAGTACTTC.

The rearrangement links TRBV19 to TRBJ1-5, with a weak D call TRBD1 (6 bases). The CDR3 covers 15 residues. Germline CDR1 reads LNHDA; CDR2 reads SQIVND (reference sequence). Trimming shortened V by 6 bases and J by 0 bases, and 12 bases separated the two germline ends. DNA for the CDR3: TGTGCCAGTAGCCGAGGGGGGTATAGCAATCAGCCCCAGCATTTT. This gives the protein CASSRGGYSNQPQHF.